The 15 T cell receptor beta chains below all came from one sample that was sequenced in a study of early T cells in non-severe SARS-CoV-2 infection. TCRdb redid the calling of the 5' RACE reads with MiXCR, one entry per CDR3 protein. Of tens of thousands of distinct CDR3 sequences in the sample, roughly a tenth are singletons; the top ten hold less than 10%. The sequenced sample consisted of whole blood. Receptor source: an adult who was a healthcare worker with PCR-confirmed SARS-CoV-2 infection or an uninfected control (not recorded which).

This clonotype has only one observation. The V call is TRBV9, the J call TRBJ2-3, with a possible D match to TRBD2 (5 bases). The ends were cut back, 0 bases at V and 4 bases at J, with 9 bases in the middle. From germline, CDR1 is SGDLS and CDR2 YYNGEE. This CDR3 contains 14 residues. For the CDR3, the DNA is TGTGCCAGCAGCGTAGCGGGAAGGCCAGATACGCAGTATTTT. It yields the protein CASSVAGRPDTQYF. The full variable domain, completed using reference TRBV9 and TRBJ2-3, is DSGVTQTPKHLITATGQRVTLRCSPRSGDLSVYWYQQSLDQGLQFLIQYYNGEERAKGNILERFSAQQFPDLHSELNLSSLELGDSALYFCASSVAGRPDTQYFGPGTRLTVL.

This clonotype was seen many times. The V and J genes are TRBV3-1 and TRBJ2-7, with D maybe TRBD2 (6 bases). Germline V gene data show CDR1 as LGHDT and CDR2 as YNNKEL (reference sequence). CDR3 length: 14 residues. V shed 4 bases and J shed 5 bases, with 15 bases lying between them. In nucleotides, the CDR3 is TGTGCCAGCAGCCGGGACTCGTCCAGGGACGAGCAGTACTTC. This codes for CASSRDSSRDEQYF.

This clonotype was seen a handful of times. This chain connects TRBV6-6 to TRBJ2-3; D could derive from TRBD1 or TRBD2 (5 bases each). Germline CDR1 MNHNY, CDR2 SVGAGI (reference sequence). This CDR3 is built from 14 residues. V lost 6 bases and J lost 1, with 11 bases in between. The chain's CDR3 is CASRGRDGTDTQYF. DNA of the CDR3: TGTGCCAGCAGGGGCAGGGACGGCACAGATACGCAGTATTTT.

The V call is TRBV7-9, the J call TRBJ2-1; D is unclear. CDR1 and CDR2 from the germline V gene are SEHNR and FQNEAQ (reference sequence). There are 12 residues in the CDR3. The germline V and J ends were trimmed by 5 bases and 9 bases, with 11 bases remaining between them. For the CDR3, the DNA is TGTGCCAGCAGCCGCGACGGGTCTGAGCAGTTCTTC. Translation: CASSRDGSEQFF.

This clonotype has a count of ten or more. The chain carries TRBV12-3 or TRBV12-4 and TRBJ2-1; D is possibly TRBD2 (6 bases). There are 14 residues in the CDR3. V lost 6 bases to trimming and J lost 5 bases, with 14 bases between them. The CDR3 nucleotides read TGTGCCAGCAGCCACGAAGGGACTCACAATGAGCAGTTCTTC. This sequence encodes CASSHEGTHNEQFF.

This clonotype occurred many times. The chain links TRBV20-1 to TRBJ2-2; 7 bases map to TRBD2. CDR3 length: 13 residues. The J segment lost 4 bases and the V segment lost 3 bases, leaving 2 bases of the junction unmatched. Germline V gene lookup returns CDR1 DFQATT and CDR2 SNEGSKA (reference sequence). The CDR3 region has the DNA TGCAGTGCTAGCGGGAGGCCCACCGGGGAGCTGTTTTTT. This codes for CSASGRPTGELFF.

This clonotype was counted at least ten times. The chain recombines TRBV29-1 with TRBJ1-1; D unclear. CDR1 is SQVTM, CDR2 ANQGSEA, per germline. The CDR3 covers 11 residues. The V gene lost 3 bases and the J gene lost 1 base, with 3 bases spanning the gap. CDR3 bases: TGCAGCGTTGATGGGAACACTGAAGCTTTCTTT. Its translation: CSVDGNTEAFF.

This clonotype was detected ten times or more. The V call is TRBV7-2, the J call TRBJ2-1; no definite D call. Germline CDR1 reads SGHTA; CDR2 reads FQGNSA. Trimming removed 8 bases at V and 2 bases at J, with 10 bases between. This CDR3 has 13 amino acids. The CDR3 sequence is CASAGSTYNEQFF. The CDR3 coding sequence is TGTGCCAGCGCCGGTTCTACCTACAATGAGCAGTTCTTC.

This clonotype was detected ten times or more. This chain joins TRBV9 and TRBJ2-5; D remains ambiguous. In germline, CDR1 is SGDLS, CDR2 YYNGEE. The CDR3 loop spans 13 amino acids. V was clipped by 6 bases and J by 1 base, with 10 bases between them. The chain's CDR3 is CASTTGPQETQYF. The CDR3 region has the DNA TGTGCCAGCACAACCGGGCCCCAAGAGACCCAGTACTTC.

This clonotype has a count of ten or more. The chain joins TRBV10-1 to TRBJ2-1; D may match TRBD1 or TRBD2 (5 bases each). The CDR3 has 18 residues. Germline V lookup: CDR1 WNHNN, CDR2 SYGVQD (reference sequence). V dropped 3 bases and J dropped 2 bases, with 20 bases sitting between them. The CDR3 nucleotides are TGCGCCAGCAGTGATCGGAGGTTCGGGGCGGCGGCCTACAATGAGCAGTTCTTC. This sequence encodes CASSDRRFGAAAYNEQFF.

This clonotype occurred many times. V usage is TRBV7-9 and J usage is TRBJ2-1; possibly TRBD1 for D (5 bases). CDR1 SEHNR and CDR2 FQNEAQ come from the germline V gene (reference sequence). The V and J ends lost 0 bases and 1 base respectively, with 13 bases between them. This CDR3 contains 17 residues. CDR3 region: CASSLAAPGNSYNEQFF. DNA for the CDR3: TGTGCCAGCAGCTTAGCCGCCCCAGGGAATTCCTACAATGAGCAGTTCTTC.

This clonotype was detected many times. The V and J genes are TRBV29-1 and TRBJ2-5, with 9 bases aligning to TRBD2. Trimming took 6 bases from V and 2 from J; bases not matched to a gene: 7. This CDR3 has 14 amino acids. Per germline, CDR1 SQVTM and CDR2 ANQGSEA. CDR3 DNA sequence: TGCAGCGTCGCCCTGACTAGCGGACAAGAGACCCAGTACTTC. This encodes CSVALTSGQETQYF.

Comment on this clonotype: A single base separates this from a much larger clone, so it may be a read error. V gene TRBV6-6 combines with J gene TRBJ2-5; D possibly uses TRBD1 or TRBD2 (6 bases each). This CDR3 spans 15 amino acids. Germline CDR1 MNHNY, CDR2 SVGAGI (reference sequence). The CDR3 sequence is CASSYLVGGRETQHF. CDR3 nucleotide sequence: TGTGCCAGCAGCTATCTCGTCGGGGGCCGAGAGACCCAGCACTTC.

This clonotype has a count of ten or more. J is TRBJ2-5 and V is TRBV11-2; weak D call: TRBD2 (5 bases). CDR3 length: 16 residues. The germline V and J ends were trimmed by 1 base and 2 bases, with 14 bases remaining between them. Germline V lookup: CDR1 SGHAT, CDR2 FQNNGV. The CDR3 nucleotides are TGTGCCAGCAGCTTAGGACGCGGGTCGTCGCAAGAGACCCAGTACTTC. Translated: CASSLGRGSSQETQYF.

This clonotype was counted ten times or more. The chain recombines TRBV7-3 with TRBJ2-3, with a tentative D call TRBD1 (6 bases). This CDR3 comprises 18 residues. The V and J ends lost 3 bases and 6 bases respectively, with 25 bases between them. In germline, CDR1 is SGHTA, CDR2 FQGTGA. The CDR3 DNA sequence: TGTGCCAGCAGCTTTAACGGGCAGGGGCTAGGCCACAAGGATACGCAGTATTTT. Its translation is CASSFNGQGLGHKDTQYF.